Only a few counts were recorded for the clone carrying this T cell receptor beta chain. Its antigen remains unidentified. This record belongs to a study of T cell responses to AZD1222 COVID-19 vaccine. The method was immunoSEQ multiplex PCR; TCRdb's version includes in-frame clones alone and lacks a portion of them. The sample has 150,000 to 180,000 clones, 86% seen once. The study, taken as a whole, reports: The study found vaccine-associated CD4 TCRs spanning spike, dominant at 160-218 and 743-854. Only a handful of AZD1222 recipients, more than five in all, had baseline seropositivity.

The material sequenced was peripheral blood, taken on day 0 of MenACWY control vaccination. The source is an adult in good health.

The chain's CDR3 is CSVSSGLEAFF. The CDR3, as DNA: TGCAGCGTTTCTTCAGGGCTTGAAGCTTTCTTT. The chain is built from TRBV29-1 and TRBJ1-1, with D possibly matching TRBD1 (5 bases). The V end lost 5 bases, the J end lost 7 bases, and 11 bases lay between the germline ends. The CDR3 spans 11 residues. Germline-derived CDR1 and CDR2 are SQVTM and ANQGSEA.